A selection of T cell receptor beta chains follows, all from one sample in a study of beta chain features in type 1 diabetes. The table came from immunoSEQ multiplex PCR; TCRdb's copy has only in-frame clones and leaves some out. The sample gives approximately 140,000 clones, less than 10% of which show up once; 0.55% to 0.75% is in the top ten. Material: central memory CD4+ T cells from blood. These receptors all stem from a woman aged 40 to 50 in good health. CDR3s include the opening cysteine and the closing phenylalanine or tryptophan. D genes are given only for firm matches. Some rows mark clone size as missing; the rest say once, few, many or name a class of expanded clone.

v_call,d_call,clone_size,j_call,cdr3_nt,cdr3_aa
TRBV9,NA,few,TRBJ2-1,TGTGCCAGCAGCAGAGGTTCTGTTTCGGTCGGAAATGAGCAGTTCTTC,CASSRGSVSVGNEQFF
TRBV7-2,TRBD2,few,TRBJ2-1,TGTGCCAGCACCTTCAGCGGGGGGAGCTCCTACAATGAGCAGTTCTTC,CASTFSGGSSYNEQFF
TRBV18,TRBD1,NA,TRBJ1-1,TGTGCCAGCTCACCAAGTCGAGGGGGCAACACTGAAGCTTTCTTT,CASSPSRGGNTEAFF
TRBV9,NA,few,TRBJ2-3,TGTGCCAGCAGCGTAGCGGGGGTCCCGGGTACGCAGTATTTT,CASSVAGVPGTQYF
TRBV29-1,NA,NA,TRBJ2-5,TGCAGCGTTGCGGAGGGGAATTTTAAAGAGACCCAGTACTTC,CSVAEGNFKETQYF
TRBV6-5,TRBD2,once,TRBJ2-7,TGTGCCAGCAGTTACGGCGCGGGGGGGCTATACGAGCAGTACTTC,CASSYGAGGLYEQYF
TRBV7-6,NA,NA,TRBJ2-3,TGTGCCAGCAGCTCCCAACCGGGGGATACGCAGTATTTT,CASSSQPGDTQYF
TRBV27,TRBD2,NA,TRBJ2-5,TGTGCCAGCAGCCGTCCGACTAGCGGGGGAAACCGAATAGAGACCCAGTACTTC,CASSRPTSGGNRIETQYF
TRBV4-2,NA,many,TRBJ2-6,TGTGCCAGCAGCCCTGTGCGGGGCGGTGACCTTTCTGGGGCCAACGTCCTGACTTTC,CASSPVRGGDLSGANVLTF
TRBV5-6,TRBD1,NA,TRBJ2-4,TGTGCCAGCAGCTCCCGGACAGGGAACCCCCAGCCCAACATTCAGTACTTC,CASSSRTGNPQPNIQYF
TRBV7-2,TRBD1,few,TRBJ1-1,TGTGCCAGCAGCCGACGCGGGACAGGGGTTGACGATAGGCGGGCTTTCTTT,CASSRRGTGVDDRRAFF
TRBV5-1,NA,NA,TRBJ2-1,TGCGCCAGCAGCCAACTCTCCAATGAGCAGTTCTTC,CASSQLSNEQFF
TRBV7-6,NA,few,TRBJ2-6,TGTGCCAGCAGCTTAACTAGCAATGGGGCCAACGTCCTGACTTTC,CASSLTSNGANVLTF
TRBV19,TRBD1,NA,TRBJ1-2,TGTGCCAGTTCCTCACAGGGGGCCGCTTTAAACTATGGCTACACCTTC,CASSSQGAALNYGYTF
TRBV6-6,NA,NA,TRBJ2-5,TGTGCCAGCAGTTACCAGGCTGTAGGCGCGACCCAGTACTTC,CASSYQAVGATQYF
TRBV18,NA,NA,TRBJ2-2,TGTGCCAGCTCACAGGGACAACCGAACACCGGGGAGCTGTTTTTT,CASSQGQPNTGELFF
TRBV5-4,NA,few,TRBJ1-2,TGTGCCAGCAACAGCATCTATGGCTACACCTTC,CASNSIYGYTF
TRBV5-4,TRBD2,many,TRBJ2-1,TGTGCCAGCAGCTTGAGTAGCGGGGGGGCCTACAATGAGCAGTTCTTC,CASSLSSGGAYNEQFF
TRBV25-1,NA,few,TRBJ1-2,TGTGCCAGCAGTGCCCTTGCCGGCAGAGCGTATGGCTACACCTTC,CASSALAGRAYGYTF
TRBV7-9,TRBD1,many,TRBJ1-1,TGTGCCAGCAGCTTAGCTCCGGGACAGGGGGCGGGTGAAGCTTTCTTT,CASSLAPGQGAGEAFF
TRBV27,NA,few,TRBJ1-4,TGTGCCAGCAGCCAGCTGGACGGGACACCGTTTTTT,CASSQLDGTPFF
TRBV9,TRBD1,NA,TRBJ2-2,TGTGCCAGCAGCGCCCGACAGGGACACACCGGGGAGCTGTTTTTT,CASSARQGHTGELFF
TRBV5-4,TRBD1,few,TRBJ1-2,TGTGCCAGCACCGTGGACAGGGCGGGAGGCTACACCTTC,CASTVDRAGGYTF
TRBV5-1,TRBD1,few,TRBJ2-7,TGCGCCAGCAGGGCCGGGACAGGGGACTACGAGCAGTACTTC,CASRAGTGDYEQYF
TRBV4-1,TRBD1,few,TRBJ2-7,TGCGCCAGCAGCCACGAGTCGACAGGGGGCTACGAGCAGTACTTC,CASSHESTGGYEQYF
TRBV13,TRBD1,NA,TRBJ2-3,TGTGCCAGCAGCTCCCGAGGACAGGGGGCGCACGATACGCAGTATTTT,CASSSRGQGAHDTQYF
TRBV7-2,TRBD2,few,TRBJ2-3,TGTGCCAGCAGCTTCGAAATAGCGGGGTCCACAGATACGCAGTATTTT,CASSFEIAGSTDTQYF
TRBV7-2,NA,few,TRBJ2-3,TGTGCCAGCAGCTTATACCCTAGCGAAGATACGCAGTATTTT,CASSLYPSEDTQYF
TRBV4-1,TRBD1,few,TRBJ1-2,TGCGCCAGCAGCCAAGAAGGAGGAGGGGGCAGAGGCTACACCTTC,CASSQEGGGGRGYTF
TRBV4-1,NA,NA,TRBJ1-5,TGCGCCAGCAGCCATGATCCAGGGGATCAGCCCCAGCATTTT,CASSHDPGDQPQHF
TRBV18,TRBD1,NA,TRBJ1-1,TGTGCCAGCTCACAAGGACAGGCAAAGAACACTGAAGCTTTCTTT,CASSQGQAKNTEAFF
TRBV7-2,TRBD1,few,TRBJ2-7,TGTGCCAGCAGCTTAGCGAACAGGGGGAGTTCCGGGCAGTACTTC,CASSLANRGSSGQYF
TRBV7-2,TRBD1,NA,TRBJ2-7,TGTGCCAGCAGCTTAGGAGACAGGGGGGGGGAGCAGTACTTC,CASSLGDRGGEQYF
TRBV2,NA,NA,TRBJ2-5,TGTGCCAGCAGCAACCTCGGGACTTCCCAAGAGACCCAGTACTTC,CASSNLGTSQETQYF
TRBV7-2,TRBD2,NA,TRBJ2-1,TGTGCCAGCAGTCAATGGGGGGGTTCCTCCTACAATGAGCAGTTCTTC,CASSQWGGSSYNEQFF
TRBV6-1,NA,few,TRBJ2-7,TGTGCCAGCAGGTTGGAGGTGCTGGGCGAGCAGTACTTC,CASRLEVLGEQYF
TRBV2,NA,many,TRBJ2-4,TGTGCCAGCAGTGAAGCGCCAGAGGAGGGGCGGTACTTC,CASSEAPEEGRYF
TRBV7-2,TRBD2,NA,TRBJ2-3,TGTGCCAGCAGCTTAGAACTAGCGGGGACAGATACGCAGTATTTT,CASSLELAGTDTQYF
TRBV7-2,NA,few,TRBJ2-1,TGTGCCAGCAGCTTAGCCGTCGGGAACTACAATGAGCAGTTCTTC,CASSLAVGNYNEQFF
TRBV28,NA,once,TRBJ1-1,TGTGCCAGCAACCCAAGGGGCCGAGTGGGCACTGAAGCTTTCTTT,CASNPRGRVGTEAFF
TRBV19,TRBD2,many,TRBJ2-5,TGTGCCACGGCGGGGGGGTTGGCAGAGACCCAGTACTTC,CATAGGLAETQYF
TRBV5-1,TRBD1,NA,TRBJ1-1,TGCGCCAGCAGCTTGACCGGGACAGTGAACACTGAAGCTTTCTTT,CASSLTGTVNTEAFF
TRBV6-5,NA,NA,TRBJ1-1,TGTGCCAGCAGTTACGCCAGCTTGGCGGACACTGAAGCTTTCTTT,CASSYASLADTEAFF
TRBV23-1,NA,many,TRBJ2-1,TGCGCCAGCAGGCAGGACAATGAGCAGTTCTTC,CASRQDNEQFF
TRBV11-2,TRBD2,few,TRBJ2-3,TGTGCCAGCAGCTTAGAACTAGCGGGGCTCACAGATACGCAGTATTTT,CASSLELAGLTDTQYF
TRBV5-1,TRBD1,NA,TRBJ2-4,TGCGCCAGCAGCTCCCAGGGGGCTGGGAACATTCAGTACTTC,CASSSQGAGNIQYF
TRBV27,TRBD2,few,TRBJ2-3,TGTGCCAGCAGTTTCCATCCTCCCGGGACTAGCGTTTTCACAGATACGCAGTATTTT,CASSFHPPGTSVFTDTQYF
TRBV2,TRBD1,few,TRBJ2-1,TGTGCCAGCAGTAAGGACAGGGTTCCCTACAATGAGCAGTTCTTC,CASSKDRVPYNEQFF
TRBV10-2,TRBD2,NA,TRBJ2-7,TGCGCCAGCAGTGGACTAGCGGGGGTCTCCTACGAGCAGTACTTC,CASSGLAGVSYEQYF